Below are 27 T cell receptor beta chains sequenced from a single sample in a study of blood T cell repertoires in COVID-19. Repertoires were generated with immunoSEQ multiplex PCR, while TCRdb's copy carries only in-frame clones and drops some. The table has under 65,000 clones, less than 90% seen once. What was sequenced was peripheral blood. Receptor source: a man older than 75 in a cohort sampled during active COVID-19.

The V and J genes are TRBV4-3 and TRBJ1-5, with D perhaps TRBD1 (5 bases). The V gene lost 0 bases and the J gene lost 6 bases, with 12 bases spanning the gap. Per germline, CDR1 LGHNA and CDR2 YSLEER. This CDR3 region has 15 residues. The CDR3 region has the DNA TGCGCCAGCAGCCAAGATTGGGGGGTAGGTCAGCCCCAGCATTTT. Residues: CASSQDWGVGQPQHF.

The CDR3 region is CASSGGQGAGYEQYF. Written as DNA, the CDR3 is TGCGCCAGCAGTGGAGGACAGGGGGCGGGCTACGAGCAGTACTTC. The J gene is TRBJ2-7, the V gene TRBV10-1, with 11 bases identical to TRBD1. CDR3 length: 15 residues. Losses at the gene ends were 4 bases for V and 3 bases for J; bases not matched to a gene: 5. Germline V gives CDR1 WNHNN, CDR2 SYGVQD (reference sequence).

The genes are TRBV29-1 and TRBJ1-5; D ambiguous. The germline CDR1 and CDR2 sequences are SQVTM and ANQGSEA. The V end was cut by 4 bases, the J end by 3 bases, with 10 bases between. The CDR3 is made up of 13 amino acids. The DNA for the CDR3 is TGCAGCGTTGCCTCAGGCACCAATCAGCCCCAGCATTTT. It encodes CSVASGTNQPQHF. Based on the CDR3 plus reference TRBV29-1 and TRBJ1-5, the full variable domain is SAVISQKPSRDICQRGTSLTIQCQVDSQVTMMFWYRQQPGQSLTLIATANQGSEATYESGFVIDKFPISRPNLTFSTLTVSNMSPEDSSIYLCSVASGTNQPQHFGDGTRLSIL.

V and J are TRBV2 and TRBJ1-5; D possibly corresponds to TRBD1 (6 bases). Trimming removed 4 bases from V and 2 bases from J, with 9 bases in between. Germline V gene data show CDR1 as SNHLY and CDR2 as FYNNEI. The CDR3 contains 14 residues. CDR3: CASSGGGGNQPQHF. Written as DNA, the CDR3 is TGTGCCAGCAGTGGGGGGGGCGGCAATCAGCCCCAGCATTTT.

The chain joins TRBV3-1 (or the pseudogene TRBV3-2) to TRBJ2-2; D unresolved. Germline V CDR1 and CDR2: LGHDT, YNNKEL (reference sequence). The V gene lost 2 bases and the J gene lost 7 bases, with 5 bases spanning the gap. The CDR3 is made up of 12 amino acids. The CDR3 DNA is TGTGCCAGCAGCCAAAGTAGCGGGGAGCTGTTTTTT. It codes for CASSQSSGELFF.

The chain combines TRBV7-3 with TRBJ2-3, with 9 positions matching TRBD2. The germline V gene has CDR1 SGHTA and CDR2 FQGTGA. V trimming: 1 base; J trimming: 0 bases; junction bases outside the gene matches: 2. This CDR3 contains 16 residues. CDR3 nucleotide sequence: TGTGCCAGCAGCTTAAAGCGGGGGGCAAGCACAGATACGCAGTATTTT. Its translation: CASSLKRGASTDTQYF.

This rearrangement joins TRBV11-2 to TRBJ1-6, with D hard to call. V was clipped by 4 bases and J by 4 bases, with 11 bases between them. Germline V gene sequence: CDR1 SGHAT, CDR2 FQNNGV. The CDR3 is made up of 15 amino acids. CDR3 DNA sequence: TGTGCCAGCAGCTCAGAGAGTTTTTATAATTCACCCCTCCACTTT. Translated: CASSSESFYNSPLHF.

This clone has just a few counts. The rearrangement uses TRBV11-2 and TRBJ1-1, with 9 nucleotides matching TRBD1. Germline trimming cut 3 bases from V and 4 bases from J; bases unmatched to any gene: 3. The length of the CDR3 is 14 residues. Germline V gene data show CDR1 as SGHAT and CDR2 as FQNNGV. The CDR3 sequence is CASSFTGGVTEAFF. DNA of the CDR3: TGTGCCAGCAGCTTTACAGGGGGCGTCACTGAAGCTTTCTTT.

This clone came up once. The chain couples TRBV5-4 to TRBJ2-5, with D perhaps matching TRBD2 (5 bases). This CDR3 is 13 amino acids long. Trimming shortened V by 2 bases and J by 5 bases, and 10 bases separated the two germline ends. Germline CDR1 is SGHNT and CDR2 is YYREEE (reference sequence). CDR3 coding DNA: TGTGCCAGCAGCTTTGAGGGAATGGAGACCCAGTACTTC. Translated, it gives CASSFEGMETQYF.

This clone was counted a single time. The chain joins TRBV10-3 to TRBJ1-2; the D is unclear. V lost 7 bases and J 0 bases, leaving 15 bases between the germline ends. Germline CDR1 ENHRY, CDR2 SYGVKD. This CDR3 is built from 15 residues. The CDR3 DNA follows: TGTGCCATCAATGGCGAGGGATTTTCTAACTATGGCTACACCTTC. Translation gives CAINGEGFSNYGYTF.

V gene TRBV5-8 combines with J gene TRBJ1-4; no definite D call. The CDR3 runs to 12 residues. Trimming stripped 7 bases from V and 8 bases from J, with 12 bases between. CDR1 is SGHTS and CDR2 is YDEGEE in the germline V gene. CDR3 coding DNA: TGTGCCAGCTTAGATCCGGGGGAAAAACTGTTTTTT. Translation: CASLDPGEKLFF. The whole variable domain, filled in from reference TRBV5-8 and TRBJ1-4, reads EAGVTQSPTHLIKTRGQQATLRCSPISGHTSVYWYQQALGLGLQFLLWYDEGEERNRGNFPPRFSGRQFPNYSSELNVNALELEDSALYLCASLDPGEKLFFGSGTQLSVL.

This chain uses TRBV24-1 with TRBJ1-6; TRBD1 aligns across 8 bases. V was clipped by 2 bases and J by 0 bases; unmatched bases: 5. Per the germline V gene, CDR1 is KGHDR and CDR2 is SFDVKD. This CDR3 comprises 18 residues. The CDR3 DNA reads as TGTGCCACCAGTGATTCCAGGGGGCTTAGCTCCTATAATTCACCCCTCCACTTT. Translating gives CATSDSRGLSSYNSPLHF.

The rearrangement links TRBV29-1 to TRBJ1-2; 7 nucleotides agree with TRBD1. With V trimmed by 4 bases and J by 2 bases, 4 bases remained unmatched. CDR1 is SQVTM, CDR2 ANQGSEA, per germline. This CDR3 is built from 13 residues. The CDR3 nucleotides read TGCAGCGTTGCGCAGGGGGGCAACTATGGCTACACCTTC. Amino acid sequence: CSVAQGGNYGYTF.

The gene calls are TRBV3-1 (or the pseudogene TRBV3-2) and TRBJ1-5; possibly TRBD1 for D (5 bases). V lost 1 base to trimming and J lost 7 bases, with 14 bases between them. Germline V gene lookup returns CDR1 LGHDT and CDR2 YNNKEL (reference sequence). The CDR3 loop spans 15 amino acids. The CDR3 DNA sequence: TGTGCCAGCAGCCAAGCGGATCGGACAACCCAGCCCCAGCATTTT. It specifies CASSQADRTTQPQHF.

V gene TRBV5-6 combines with J gene TRBJ1-4, with D possibly being TRBD1 (5 bases). V lost 2 bases to trimming and J lost 8 bases, with 13 bases between them. Germline V gene lookup returns CDR1 SGHDT and CDR2 YYEEEE. The CDR3 has 14 residues. CDR3 nucleotides: TGTGCCAGCAGCTTCCCAGGGATTCGGGAAAAACTGTTTTTT. Protein product: CASSFPGIREKLFF.

The sample holds a few counts of this clone. The chain has TRBV11-3 and TRBJ2-2; D gene unclear. The V and J ends lost 5 bases and 5 bases respectively, with 9 bases between them. Germline values: CDR1 SGHNT, CDR2 YENEEA. The CDR3 is made up of 13 amino acids. The CDR3 loop is CASSHGVTGELFF. DNA for the CDR3: TGTGCCAGCAGCCATGGAGTTACCGGGGAGCTGTTTTTT.

CDR3 nucleotide sequence: TGTGCCACCAGACCACAGGGGGCTGAAGCTTTCTTT. Amino acid sequence: CATRPQGAEAFF. The chain uses TRBV19 and TRBJ1-1, with 8 bases aligning to TRBD1. The CDR3 spans 12 residues. The germline V gene has CDR1 LNHDA and CDR2 SQIVND (reference sequence). J was trimmed by 6 bases and V by 10 bases; bases with no gene match: 7.

This chain connects TRBV27 to TRBJ2-7; 10 positions agree with TRBD1. Trimming took 0 bases from V and 3 from J; bases not matched to a gene: 2. The CDR3 loop spans 15 amino acids. From germline, CDR1 is MNHEY and CDR2 SMNVEV (reference sequence). CDR3 sequence: CASSLSTGGGYEQYF. In nucleotides, the CDR3 is TGTGCCAGCAGTTTATCGACAGGGGGCGGCTACGAGCAGTACTTC.

The rearrangement uses TRBV23-1 and TRBJ2-3; possibly TRBD2 for D (5 bases). TRBV23-1 falls under the ORF class, with uncertain function. The V and J ends lost 2 bases and 5 bases respectively, with 8 bases between them. The CDR3 is 13 residues long. CDR3 nucleotide sequence: TGCGCCAGCAGTCAACTAGCAATAGATACGCAGTATTTT. Protein: CASSQLAIDTQYF.

V is TRBV19 and J is TRBJ2-3; D ambiguous. Germline V gives CDR1 LNHDA, CDR2 SQIVND (reference sequence). Trimming took 5 bases from V and 3 from J, leaving 3 bases between them. CDR3 length: 11 amino acids. This chain's CDR3 is CASSLTDTQYF. DNA of the CDR3: TGTGCCAGTAGTCTAACAGATACGCAGTATTTT.

The rearrangement links TRBV6-1 to TRBJ1-2; 7 nucleotides match TRBD1. V was pared by 0 bases and J by 4 bases, with 5 bases of the junction left unmatched. Germline CDR1 reads MNHNS; CDR2 reads SASEGT. The CDR3 covers 15 residues. CDR3 protein: CASSEATQGGYGYTF. The CDR3 region has the DNA TGTGCCAGCAGTGAAGCGACCCAGGGGGGCTATGGCTACACCTTC.

The gene calls are TRBV2 and TRBJ1-6; 7 bases line up with TRBD1. The CDR3 has 13 residues. From germline, CDR1 is SNHLY and CDR2 FYNNEI. The V gene end was trimmed by 7 bases and the J gene end by 10 bases; junction bases not matched to a gene: 7. Written as DNA, the CDR3 is TGTGCCAGCACCGGGACAGTGGGCTCACCCCTCCACTTT. It specifies CASTGTVGSPLHF.

The genes are TRBV6-2 or TRBV6-3 and TRBJ1-3; D not certain. Trimming took off 5 bases at V and 0 bases at J, with 8 bases between the two ends. CDR3 size: 14 residues. CDR1 is MNHEY, CDR2 SVGEGT, per germline. DNA of the CDR3: TGTGCCAGCAGTATTACAGCCTCTGGAAACACCATATATTTT. Translation: CASSITASGNTIYF.

The chain has TRBV24-1 and TRBJ2-7; 7 bases align to TRBD1. Germline V lookup: CDR1 KGHDR, CDR2 SFDVKD. The trim removed 6 bases at V and 4 bases at J, leaving 11 bases unmatched. CDR3 length: 15 residues. CDR3 region: CATSHQGVEEYEQYF. The DNA for the CDR3 is TGTGCCACCAGTCACCAGGGGGTAGAAGAGTACGAGCAGTACTTC.

V and J are TRBV6-5 and TRBJ2-1, with D hard to call. The CDR3 covers 14 residues. Trimming left V 6 bases short and J 9 bases short, with 18 bases between. Germline CDR1 MNHEY, CDR2 SVGAGI. CDR3 loop: CASSSLGSTIEQFF. CDR3 bases: TGTGCCAGCAGCTCCCTCGGGTCCACAATTGAGCAGTTCTTC.

V and J are TRBV5-5 and TRBJ2-3, with 11 bases that match TRBD1. With 4 bases clipped from V and 7 bases from J, the junction kept 8 bases outside the gene matches. The germline V gene has CDR1 SGHKS and CDR2 YYEKEE (reference sequence). The CDR3 consists of 15 residues. CDR3 region: CASSPTGQGAYTQYF. The CDR3 nucleotides read TGTGCCAGCAGCCCAACAGGACAGGGGGCATATACGCAGTATTTT.

The chain is built from TRBV6-1 and TRBJ2-3; D gene uncertain. CDR1 is MNHNS, CDR2 SASEGT, per germline. V was pared by 3 bases and J by 4 bases, with 8 bases between. There are 13 residues in the CDR3. CDR3 nucleotides: TGTGCCAGCAGTGAGTCTAGAGCAGATACGCAGTATTTT. Translated, it gives CASSESRADTQYF.